This TCR beta chain was sequenced in a study of OX40 agonist ivuxolimab in advanced cancers. Regarding the complete study: Ivuxolimab was an agonistic, fully human IgG2 monoclonal antibody directed against OX40 (CD134), a costimulatory receptor. Intravenous ivuxolimab was administered to patients every 2 weeks at six dose levels: 0.01, 0.1, 0.3, 1.5, 3 and 10 mg/kg. Among the roughly 50 dose-escalation patients, around 20 had hepatocellular carcinoma, some 15 melanoma, 9 renal cell carcinoma and 9 head and neck cancer. In the dose-escalation cohort, roughly 80% of patients were male, and the mean age was approximately 60 years, with a range of roughly 23 to 85. Prior anti-PD-1, anti-PD-L1 or anti-CTLA-4 therapy was permitted, and checkpoint inhibitors had been received by around 39% of dose-escalation patients. Partial responses were achieved by three dose-escalation patients, of whom one had hepatocellular carcinoma and two had cutaneous melanoma. Peripheral TCRbeta sequencing was intended to test whether TCR sequence diversity was altered and clonal T-cell expansion was caused by ivuxolimab. The monotherapy dose-escalation portion (N ≈ 52 patients) of the phase I ivuxolimab trial is reported in the paper. What the research found in general, with its limitations: The antigen specificity of the clonally expanded peripheral T cells was not determined. Low levels of normalized T-cell clonal expansion were also seen in some nonresponding patients. In partial responders in the 0.1-3.0 mg/kg groups, normalized peripheral clonal expansion was found to be among the lowest, especially among CD8+ T cells. Clonal expansion of both CD4+ and CD8+ blood T cells was observed from baseline to week 6 at doses 0.1 to 3.0 mg/kg. After ivuxolimab, expanded clones were on average more numerous among CD8+ T cells than among CD4+ T cells.

Here V drops 3 bases and J drops 5 bases, and the junction holds 6 bases not matched to any gene. Looking up the germline V gene yields CDR1 SGHVS and CDR2 FNYEAQ. The CDR3 contains 16 residues, cysteine and phenylalanine counted. Solely the CDR3 DNA is kept, with 48 bases framed from the first base. With regard to this clone: Its binding antigen is unknown. The input lacks base qualities; no much larger clone sits a single base away.

Patients with a history of autoimmune disease or receiving systemic immunosuppression were excluded from the trial. In every dose cohort, peripheral blood was drawn for TCR sequencing at baseline, cycle 4 day 1, and cycle 7 day 1. The samples were drawn from a first-in-human, open-label, multicenter phase I dose-escalation trial of ivuxolimab. Adults with locally advanced or metastatic melanoma, renal cell carcinoma, hepatocellular carcinoma or head and neck squamous cell carcinoma were enrolled in the trial. Before TCR sequencing, CD4+ T cells and CD8+ T cells were sorted from peripheral blood as separate populations. To sequence the TCRbeta CDR3 region, genomic DNA was isolated from the sorted cells. The immunoSEQ Assay was used to sequence the TCRbeta CDR3 regions. TCRdb took over this immuneACCESS table, retaining in-frame rearrangements with V and J assigned. Such tables are incomplete; in checked studies, under half of the missing clones stem from an unresolved V gene, and the remainder is unexplained. The sample table shows tens of thousands of clones, and roughly 84% are seen once. Together, the top ten hold under 30% of the sample.

Sequencing was performed on CD4+ or CD8+ T cells sorted from blood, taken in a trial of the OX40 agonist ivuxolimab. This TCR was recovered from an adult with an advanced solid tumor such as melanoma, head and neck, liver or kidney cancer. Recombination joined TRBV7-6 with TRBJ2-2; a stretch of 10 junction bases matches TRBD2. Here is the DNA: TGTGCCAGCAGCTTCGGAGCGGGAGGGTATACCGGGGAGCTGTTTTTT. Its amino acids are CASSFGAGGYTGELFF.